One sample yielded the 11 T cell receptor beta chains listed below, sequenced in a study of shared clonotypes between healthy human individuals. Sequencing was performed with immunoSEQ multiplex PCR; in TCRdb, only in-frame clones are kept and a portion is missing. The sample has about 690,000 clones, 90% seen once. Sequenced sample: memory CD8+ T cells from PBMCs. The subset was: CD45RO+ cells pooled with CCR7-negative TemRA cells. These receptor sequences come from a young man in good health. Some clones in this sample may be carry-over from other donors' samples.

The chain employs TRBV6-1 and TRBJ1-1; D is unresolved. Germline values: CDR1 MNHNS, CDR2 SASEGT. The CDR3 runs to 14 residues. Trimming left V 5 bases short and J 0 bases short, with 10 bases between. CDR3 sequence: CASSPGNLNTEAFF. CDR3 DNA sequence: TGTGCCAGCAGTCCCGGGAACTTGAACACTGAAGCTTTCTTT.

The chain is built from TRBV19 and TRBJ1-2, with 9 nucleotides matching TRBD1. Germline V gene lookup returns CDR1 LNHDA and CDR2 SQIVND (reference sequence). Trimming at V came to 5 bases and at J to 4 bases, leaving 5 bases not matched to a gene. The CDR3 runs 14 residues. CDR3 amino acids: CASSRQGDPYGYTF. The CDR3 nucleotides are TGTGCCAGTAGTCGACAGGGGGACCCCTATGGCTACACCTTC.

This clone was detected only once. V usage is TRBV14 and J usage is TRBJ2-7; D gene unclear. V was clipped by 1 base and J by 1 base, with 11 bases between them. The CDR3 loop spans 15 amino acids. Germline V gene data show CDR1 as SGHDN and CDR2 as FVKESK. DNA for the CDR3: TGTGCCAGCAGCCAAGTCTCGACTGATTCCTACGAGCAGTACTTC. Translation: CASSQVSTDSYEQYF.

Note on this clone: The sample contains more than one DNA sequence encoding this CDR3. The genes are TRBV7-2 and TRBJ2-7; 8 bases are shared with TRBD1. Germline V gene lookup returns CDR1 SGHTA and CDR2 FQGNSA. V lost 1 base to trimming and J lost 4 bases; unmatched junction nucleotides: 3. The length of the CDR3 is 14 residues. CDR3 loop: CASSLGTGTYEQYF. Written as DNA, the CDR3 is TGTGCCAGCAGCTTAGGGACAGGGACTTACGAGCAGTACTTC.

This clone was observed once. The chain recombines TRBV4-1 with TRBJ2-2; D may be TRBD2 (6 bases). V was trimmed by 3 bases and J by 4 bases, leaving 12 bases between them. The CDR3 is made up of 15 amino acids. Germline CDR1 reads MGHRA; CDR2 reads YSYEKL. The DNA for the CDR3 is TGCGCCAGCAGCCATTCTAGGGGACTCACCGGGGAGCTGTTTTTT. Its translation is CASSHSRGLTGELFF.

This chain links TRBV5-6 with TRBJ2-3; unclear D gene. Germline CDR1 SGHDT, CDR2 YYEEEE. V gave up 4 bases and J gave up 2 bases, with 5 bases separating them. The CDR3 totals 12 residues. The CDR3 DNA sequence: TGTGCCAGCAGCCAGACCACAGATACGCAGTATTTT. The encoded protein is CASSQTTDTQYF.

CDR3 DNA: TGTGCCAGCAGTTCAACTAGCGGGATCTACAATGAGCAGTTCTTC. As protein: CASSSTSGIYNEQFF. The chain employs TRBV28 and TRBJ2-1; 10 bases map to TRBD2. The CDR3 extends over 15 amino acids. V was pared by 4 bases and J by 3 bases, with 3 bases of the junction left unmatched. The V gene's germline CDR1 is MDHEN and CDR2 SYDVKM.

V and J are TRBV27 and TRBJ2-1, with TRBD1 identical over 9 bases. Losses at the gene ends were 4 bases for V and 8 bases for J; bases not matched to a gene: 6. CDR3 size: 14 residues. The germline V gene encodes CDR1 MNHEY and CDR2 SMNVEV (reference sequence). The CDR3 DNA reads as TGTGCCAGCAGTTCGGGACAGGGTTTCTATGAGCAGTTCTTC. This encodes CASSSGQGFYEQFF.

Concerning this clone: The CDR3 carries no conserved terminal phenylalanine or tryptophan, so it likely arises from a read error. The chain combines TRBV19 with TRBJ1-1, with D maybe TRBD1 (6 bases). The germline V gene encodes CDR1 LNHDA and CDR2 SQIVND (reference sequence). Trimming took 5 bases from V and 4 from J, leaving 17 bases between them. CDR3 size: 15 residues. The CDR3 is CASSGQGTRGTEAFL. For the CDR3, the DNA is TGTGCCAGTAGTGGGCAGGGGACCCGGGGCACTGAAGCTTTCCTT.

The chain carries TRBV6-4 and TRBJ1-3; tentative D call: TRBD1 (6 bases). Germline V lookup: CDR1 MRHNA, CDR2 SNTAGT. The length of the CDR3 is 12 residues. The germline V and J ends were trimmed by 0 bases and 12 bases, with 9 bases remaining between them. This chain's CDR3 is CASSDSRGHIYF. CDR3 coding DNA: TGTGCCAGCAGTGACTCTCGGGGGCACATATATTTT.

This sequence joins TRBV18 and TRBJ2-1; D remains ambiguous. V gave up 3 bases and J gave up 0 bases, with 21 bases separating them. The CDR3 has 19 amino acids. Germline CDR1 reads KGHSH; CDR2 reads LQKENI. CDR3 sequence reads: CASSPQVAGLYYSYNEQFF. CDR3 DNA: TGTGCCAGCTCACCGCAAGTGGCCGGCCTATATTACTCCTACAATGAGCAGTTCTTC.